This T cell receptor beta chain is drawn from a study of type 1 and type 2 diabetes patients. Donors had no other autoimmune disease or infection in four weeks. Peripheral blood, approximately 9.6 milliliters per participant, was collected. Whole-study results and caveats: Type 1 diabetes repertoires were significantly less diverse than type 2 diabetes ones.

The PCR template was genomic DNA. Amplification of the beta chain CDR3 used 30 forward and 13 reverse multiplex primers. TCRdb reprocessed the multiplex PCR reads with MiXCR, giving one entry per CDR3 protein. The sample holds under 300,000 distinct CDR3 sequences; approximately 45% are singletons and the top ten take approximately 15%. Of note for this clonotype: Its antigen is not identified. A junction boundary mismatches the germline segment, possibly from a read error.

The receptor comes from a man aged 18 to 30 with type 2 diabetes. The specimen sequenced was peripheral blood mononuclear cells (PBMCs).

The CDR3 is CAASDPTGTGVLNEQFF. The DNA of the CDR3 is TGTGCCGCCAGTGATCCGACCGGGACAGGGGTTTTGAATGAGCAGTTCTTC. The V and J genes are TRBV24-1 and TRBJ2-1; TRBD1 agrees at 10 bases. CDR1 KGHDR and CDR2 SFDVKD come from the germline V gene. This CDR3 contains 17 residues.